Presented here are 28 T cell receptor beta chains from one specimen sequenced in a study of T cell repertoires in cytomegalovirus infection. TCRdb re-called the reads with MiXCR, one entry per CDR3 protein. The sample records about 740,000 distinct CDR3 sequences, about 40% being singletons. Input material: PBMCs. The receptors were gathered from a human donor in good health (CMV status not recorded). Some clones in this sample may be carry-over from other donors' samples.

As concerns this clonotype: One junction end disagrees with the germline gene, perhaps due to a read error. V gene TRBV28 combines with J gene TRBJ2-5; the D gene could be TRBD1 or TRBD2 (5 bases each). CDR1 MDHEN and CDR2 SYDVKM come from the germline V gene. The CDR3 extends over 16 amino acids. CDR3 in amino acids: CASSLIGAGSQDTQYF. In DNA, the CDR3 is TGTGCCAGCAGTTTAATAGGGGCGGGTTCCCAAGACACCCAGTACTTC.

The rearrangement joins TRBV18 to TRBJ2-1, with D possibly being TRBD2 (7 bases). Trimming pared 0 bases from V and 5 bases from J, leaving 17 bases between. This CDR3 is 17 amino acids long. Germline CDR1 and CDR2: KGHSH and LQKENI. The chain's CDR3 is CASSPPGGAFGHNEQFF. Here the CDR3 DNA reads TGTGCCAGCTCACCACCGGGGGGGGCTTTTGGACACAATGAGCAGTTCTTC.

This clonotype was picked up a small number of times. V gene TRBV7-4 combines with J gene TRBJ2-2; no clear D gene. The ends were cut back, 5 bases at V and 2 bases at J, with 9 bases in the middle. The CDR3 runs 14 residues. Germline CDR1 and CDR2: SGHVT and SQSDAQ. The CDR3 region has the DNA TGTGCCAGCAGCCATGACACAAACACCGGGGAGCTGTTTTTT. Translation gives CASSHDTNTGELFF.

As concerns this clonotype: Given a much more abundant clone one base away, this may be a read error. This rearrangement joins TRBV7-2 to TRBJ2-7; D is possibly TRBD2 (6 bases). The CDR3 has 13 residues. The germline V gene encodes CDR1 SGHTA and CDR2 FQGNSA. CDR3 residues: CANSLAVGREQYF. CDR3 DNA sequence: TGTGCCAACAGCTTAGCGGTGGGGCGGGAGCAGTACTTC.

This clonotype was counted many times. This sequence joins TRBV7-8 and TRBJ2-6; D is unresolved. The germline V gene encodes CDR1 SGHVS and CDR2 FQNEAQ. This CDR3 is built from 16 residues. V was clipped by 3 bases and J by 3 bases, with 12 bases between them. CDR3 bases: TGTGCCAGCAGCTTCGTGTGGGTCGGTGGGGCCAACGTCCTGACTTTC. It specifies CASSFVWVGGANVLTF.

The rearrangement links TRBV5-6 to TRBJ1-2; 8 bases line up with TRBD1. With V trimmed by 5 bases and J by 2 bases, 2 bases remained unmatched. The CDR3 consists of 13 residues. Germline CDR1 is SGHDT and CDR2 is YYEEEE. The CDR3 DNA sequence: TGTGCCAGCAGGGACAGGGCAAACTATGGCTACACCTTC. Its translation: CASRDRANYGYTF.

This rearrangement joins TRBV20-1 to TRBJ2-7; 10 bases align to TRBD1. Germline loops: CDR1 DFQATT, CDR2 SNEGSKA (reference sequence). The CDR3 sequence is 15 residues long. V was pared by 5 bases and J by 6 bases, with 13 bases of the junction left unmatched. The CDR3 nucleotides are TGCAGTGCTCACGGAATCGGACAGGGGGTAAGCGAGCAGTACTTC. This codes for CSAHGIGQGVSEQYF.

This chain connects TRBV4-1 to TRBJ2-2, with D possibly matching TRBD1 (8 bases). The V gene's germline CDR1 is MGHRA and CDR2 YSYEKL. CDR3 size: 15 residues. V lost 5 bases and J lost 5, with 15 bases in between. The CDR3 sequence: CASSGLQGGTGELFF. For the CDR3, the DNA is TGCGCCAGCAGCGGATTACAGGGGGGGACCGGGGAGCTGTTTTTT.

The J gene is TRBJ2-1, the V gene TRBV25-1; TRBD1 or TRBD2 may be the D gene (6 bases each). The CDR3 loop spans 16 amino acids. V shed 1 base and J shed 9 bases, with 19 bases lying between them. In germline, CDR1 is MGHDK, CDR2 SYGVNS. The CDR3 sequence: CASSELRLEGGSEQFF. The CDR3 DNA follows: TGTGCCAGCAGTGAATTACGCCTAGAAGGGGGGAGTGAGCAGTTCTTC.

The V call is TRBV28, the J call TRBJ1-1; the match to TRBD1 covers 7 bases. The CDR3 loop spans 14 amino acids. With 6 bases clipped from V and 4 bases from J, the junction kept 8 bases outside the gene matches. Germline V gives CDR1 MDHEN, CDR2 SYDVKM. CDR3 in DNA: TGTGCCAGCAGACGACAGGGTATAATCACTGAAGCTTTCTTT. Translated: CASRRQGIITEAFF.

Only a few counts were recorded for this clonotype. The chain joins TRBV4-1 to TRBJ2-1; 8 bases map to TRBD1. The V gene's germline CDR1 is MGHRA and CDR2 YSYEKL. This CDR3 region has 16 residues. The ends lost 4 bases at V and 3 bases at J; junction bases unmatched: 8. Written as DNA, the CDR3 is TGCGCCAGCAGCCGCCTACAGGGGGGAAGCTACAATGAGCAGTTCTTC. Protein: CASSRLQGGSYNEQFF.

The chain employs TRBV4-1 and TRBJ2-6; D is tentatively TRBD1 or TRBD2 (5 bases each). This CDR3 has 21 residues. Trimming took 1 base from V and 0 from J, leaving 22 bases between them. Germline V gene data show CDR1 as MGHRA and CDR2 as YSYEKL. The CDR3 protein is CASSQGRGVNPPHSGANVLTF. Here the CDR3 DNA reads TGCGCCAGCAGCCAAGGGCGAGGGGTTAACCCTCCACACTCTGGGGCCAACGTCCTGACTTTC.

In nucleotides, the CDR3 is TGTGCCAGTAGTATCCTTTTTGGGGACTTGGGGGCGGCCGAGCAGTTCTTC. Translated, it gives CASSILFGDLGAAEQFF. The chain combines TRBV19 with TRBJ2-1, with D tentatively TRBD1 or TRBD2 (6 bases each). V lost 3 bases and J lost 10, with 25 bases in between. The CDR3 is made up of 17 amino acids. The germline V gene has CDR1 LNHDA and CDR2 SQIVND (reference sequence).

This clonotype appeared a few times. The V and J genes are TRBV28 and TRBJ1-6; D not certain. The V end was cut by 8 bases, the J end by 9 bases, with 8 bases between. The CDR3 length is 11 residues. Germline V gene sequence: CDR1 MDHEN, CDR2 SYDVKM. The CDR3 coding sequence is TGTGCCAGCGCCGAGTCTTCACCCCTCCACTTT. Translation gives CASAESSPLHF.

This clonotype has just a few counts. The V gene is TRBV11-2, the J gene TRBJ2-7; 10 nucleotides align to TRBD1. Germline-derived CDR1 and CDR2 are SGHAT and FQNNGV. The length of the CDR3 is 15 residues. V was pared by 2 bases and J by 7 bases, with 8 bases of the junction left unmatched. The CDR3 sequence is CASSLRTGQGHEQYF. The CDR3 nucleotides read TGTGCCAGCAGCTTACGAACGGGACAGGGGCATGAGCAGTACTTC.

This clonotype was seen more than once but under ten times. The V call is TRBV6-5, the J call TRBJ1-5, with 9 bases that match TRBD1. Germline loops: CDR1 MNHEY, CDR2 SVGAGI. V was pared by 5 bases and J by 4 bases, with 9 bases of the junction left unmatched. The CDR3 contains 16 residues. Written as DNA, the CDR3 is TGTGCCAGCAGTACCTTGGGGACAGGGAGGAATCAGCCCCAGCATTTT. This gives the protein CASSTLGTGRNQPQHF.

This clonotype was counted at least ten times. This chain links TRBV19 with TRBJ1-5; 8 bases agree with TRBD1. Unmatched junction bases numbered 6, after V lost 4 bases and J lost 4 bases. This CDR3 region has 15 residues. Germline loops: CDR1 LNHDA, CDR2 SQIVND (reference sequence). The CDR3 protein is CASSSRQGPNQPQHF. The CDR3 bases are TGTGCCAGTAGTAGCCGACAGGGGCCGAATCAGCCCCAGCATTTT.

CDR3 in amino acids: CASSFTGLAKNIQYF. The CDR3 bases are TGTGCCAGCAGCTTTACGGGCTTAGCCAAAAACATTCAGTACTTC. The rearrangement joins TRBV7-2 to TRBJ2-4, with D unresolved. Germline CDR1 and CDR2: SGHTA and FQGNSA. V dropped 3 bases and J dropped 0 bases, with 9 bases sitting between them. CDR3 length equals 15 residues.

The gene calls are TRBV4-1 and TRBJ1-1, with 8 positions matching TRBD1. Germline V gene lookup returns CDR1 MGHRA and CDR2 YSYEKL. V was clipped by 0 bases and J by 0 bases; unmatched bases: 12. The CDR3 sequence is 19 residues long. CDR3 DNA: TGCGCCAGCAGCCAAGATCCGCCCCGGTCAGGGGGCCTGAACACTGAAGCTTTCTTT. Translating gives CASSQDPPRSGGLNTEAFF.

J is TRBJ2-5 and V is TRBV11-2; 11 bases map to TRBD2. CDR3 length equals 18 residues. Looked up from germline, CDR1 is SGHAT and CDR2 is FQNNGV. With 2 bases clipped from V and 3 bases from J, the junction kept 11 bases outside the gene matches. The CDR3 here is CASSLWNRILAGEETQYF. The DNA of the CDR3 is TGTGCCAGCAGCTTATGGAACCGAATACTAGCGGGAGAAGAGACCCAGTACTTC.

The chain combines TRBV28 with TRBJ1-5; D gene ambiguous. Germline-derived CDR1 and CDR2 are MDHEN and SYDVKM. V was pared by 4 bases and J by 4 bases, with 14 bases between. The CDR3 contains 15 residues. The CDR3, as DNA: TGTGCCAGCAGTTCCGGACCGAGGCAGAATCAGCCCCAGCATTTT. As protein: CASSSGPRQNQPQHF. Full variable domain (rest looked up from reference TRBV28 and TRBJ1-5): DVKVTQSSRYLVKRTGEKVFLECVQDMDHENMFWYRQDPGLGLRLIYFSYDVKMKEKGDIPEGYSVSREKKERFSLILESASTNQTSMYLCASSSGPRQNQPQHFGDGTRLSIL.

This clonotype was picked up one time. The V call is TRBV19, the J call TRBJ2-1; 10 positions match TRBD1. Germline V gives CDR1 LNHDA, CDR2 SQIVND (reference sequence). This CDR3 has 14 residues. V trimming: 3 bases; J trimming: 7 bases; junction bases outside the gene matches: 3. The CDR3 bases are TGTGCCAGTAGTATCCCGGGACAGGGGAATGAGCAGTTCTTC. It is translated as CASSIPGQGNEQFF. Together with reference TRBV19 and TRBJ2-1, the CDR3 gives the full variable domain: DGGITQSPKYLFRKEGQNVTLSCEQNLNHDAMYWYRQDPGQGLRLIYYSQIVNDFQKGDIAEGYSVSREKKESFPLTVTSAQKNPTAFYLCASSIPGQGNEQFFGPGTRLTVL.

V gene TRBV20-1 combines with J gene TRBJ2-5, with 8 bases that match TRBD2. The trim removed 7 bases at V and 6 bases at J, leaving 10 bases unmatched. CDR3 length: 13 residues. Germline CDR1 reads DFQATT; CDR2 reads SNEGSKA (reference sequence). CDR3 nucleotide sequence: TGCAGTGTAGCCCCGGGACTAGTAAAGACCCAGTACTTC. Its protein is CSVAPGLVKTQYF.

This clonotype showed up just a few times. V and J are TRBV24-1 and TRBJ1-4; 8 bases match TRBD1. CDR1 is KGHDR, CDR2 SFDVKD, per germline. This CDR3 is 17 amino acids long. V trimming: 5 bases; J trimming: 0 bases; junction bases outside the gene matches: 7. The DNA of the CDR3 is TGTGCCACCAGTGGAGGGCAGGGGGCAACAACTAATGAAAAACTGTTTTTT. Amino acid sequence: CATSGGQGATTNEKLFF.

This clonotype was detected ten times or more. The rearrangement joins TRBV5-6 to TRBJ1-1; 7 bases match TRBD1. The germline V gene encodes CDR1 SGHDT and CDR2 YYEEEE. The trim removed 6 bases at V and 5 bases at J, leaving 13 bases unmatched. This CDR3 is 15 amino acids long. The CDR3 here is CASNPDRLTRTEAFF. CDR3 sequence (DNA): TGTGCCAGCAACCCGGACAGGCTTACAAGAACTGAAGCTTTCTTT.

This clonotype was detected a few times. This chain joins TRBV7-6 and TRBJ2-7; 7 bases agree with TRBD2. The germline V gene encodes CDR1 SGHVS and CDR2 FNYEAQ. This CDR3 spans 14 amino acids. Trimming took 0 bases from V and 5 from J; bases not matched to a gene: 4. The CDR3 nucleotides are TGTGCCAGCAGCTTAGCGGGAGGGAAAGACGAGCAGTACTTC. Its translation is CASSLAGGKDEQYF. Together with reference TRBV7-6 and TRBJ2-7, the CDR3 gives the full variable domain: GAGVSQSPRYKVTKRGQDVALRCDPISGHVSLYWYRQALGQGPEFLTYFNYEAQQDKSGLPNDRFSAERPEGSISTLTIQRTEQRDSAMYRCASSLAGGKDEQYFGPGTRLTVT.

V gene TRBV12-3 or TRBV12-4 combines with J gene TRBJ2-5; 8 nucleotides align to TRBD2. The CDR3 totals 13 residues. Trimming cost V 4 bases and J 5 bases; bases outside gene matches: 3. The CDR3 DNA sequence: TGTGCCAGCAGTTCCGGGACTAGTGAGACCCAGTACTTC. Its protein is CASSSGTSETQYF.

This clonotype was found a few times. The chain joins TRBV28 to TRBJ2-1; 7 bases align to TRBD2. The CDR3 is 14 residues long. Per germline, CDR1 MDHEN and CDR2 SYDVKM. V shed 4 bases, J shed 4 bases, and the junction held 4 bases outside the gene matches. The CDR3 bases are TGTGCCAGCAGTTCAGCGGGAATTTACAATGAGCAGTTCTTC. It codes for CASSSAGIYNEQFF.